This TCR beta chain was recovered during a study of blood T cell repertoires in COVID-19. In assigning cohorts, the study relied on participant-reported clinical history. Original handling: Estimation of nucleated cell counts was performed using reference gene primer amplification. The protocol was immunoSEQ multiplex PCR, while the TCRdb copy is restricted to in-frame clones and leaves out a portion. V, J and clone size were drawn from that table, and D and trimming were deduced from the DNA. The sample includes about 300,000 clones, over 75% seen only once; the top ten take about 4%. V gave up 5 bases and J gave up 6 bases; unmatched junction bases: 5. The CDR3 totals 14 residues. CDR1 SGHVS and CDR2 FNYEAQ come from the germline V gene.

This TCR derives from a man aged 25 to 40 who had recovered from COVID-19. Sequenced input: PBMCs or T cells enriched from blood (not recorded which). The rearrangement joins TRBV7-6 to TRBJ1-2, with 11 bases identical to TRBD1. The CDR3, as DNA: TGTGCCAGCAGCCTAGGGGGACAGGGGGATGGCTACACCTTC. This gives the protein CASSLGGQGDGYTF.